The rows below give T cell receptor beta chains drawn from one sample of a study of monozygotic twins with inflammatory bowel disease. Reanalyzing the 5' RACE reads, TCRdb keeps one entry per CDR3 protein, without DNA. The sample totals about 300,000 distinct CDR3 sequences. Sequenced sample: blood. These receptors all come from a human donor with ulcerative colitis or Crohn's disease, or a healthy co-twin of an affected twin (not recorded which). CDR3s include the opening cysteine and the closing phenylalanine or tryptophan.

v_gene: TRBV2
j_gene: TRBJ1-1
CDR3aa: CARGDRTMNTEAFF

v_gene: TRBV6-2/TRBV6-3
j_gene: TRBJ2-7
CDR3aa: CATKGGLAGEQYF

v_gene: TRBV28
j_gene: TRBJ1-1
CDR3aa: CASSLPHTLEAFF

v_gene: TRBV27
j_gene: TRBJ2-7
CDR3aa: CASSLREGTYEQYF

v_gene: TRBV2
j_gene: TRBJ2-3
CDR3aa: CASSGTSGESWQYF

v_gene: TRBV24-1
j_gene: TRBJ2-1
CDR3aa: CATSDLDSKSYNEQFF

v_gene: TRBV20-1
j_gene: TRBJ2-3
CDR3aa: CSAPRQGVRSDTQYF

v_gene: TRBV7-2
j_gene: TRBJ2-7
CDR3aa: CASSQTHVEQYF

v_gene: TRBV6-5
j_gene: TRBJ2-2
CDR3aa: CASSYSGLAGNTGELFF

v_gene: TRBV14
j_gene: TRBJ2-7
CDR3aa: CASSLDGGVYEQYF

v_gene: TRBV2
j_gene: TRBJ2-1
CDR3aa: CASSRGTSGGNEQFF

v_gene: TRBV27
j_gene: TRBJ2-2
CDR3aa: CASSLIPNPGGELFF

v_gene: TRBV4-3
j_gene: TRBJ1-1
CDR3aa: CASSQVTGVYTEAFF

v_gene: TRBV19
j_gene: TRBJ1-5
CDR3aa: CASSRESQPQHF

v_gene: TRBV7-2
j_gene: TRBJ2-4
CDR3aa: CASSLTTSGSKNIQYF

v_gene: TRBV5-1
j_gene: TRBJ2-5
CDR3aa: CASSFRESRETQYF

v_gene: TRBV4-3
j_gene: TRBJ2-1
CDR3aa: CASSQDGIGSSYNEQFF

v_gene: TRBV27
j_gene: TRBJ1-6
CDR3aa: CASSLEPGISPLHF

v_gene: TRBV20-1
j_gene: TRBJ2-4
CDR3aa: CSATIPTVQVAKNIQYF

v_gene: TRBV20-1
j_gene: TRBJ1-1
CDR3aa: CSASDRGLVTEAFF

v_gene: TRBV3-1
j_gene: TRBJ2-4
CDR3aa: CASSQRSTPGQRGWNIQYF

v_gene: TRBV15
j_gene: TRBJ2-2
CDR3aa: CATSRELGATNTGELFF

v_gene: TRBV3-1
j_gene: TRBJ2-5
CDR3aa: CASSQRQPSQETQYF

v_gene: TRBV6-5
j_gene: TRBJ1-5
CDR3aa: CASSYSWTAHSNQPQHF

v_gene: TRBV18
j_gene: TRBJ1-6
CDR3aa: CASSPTNGPPLHF

v_gene: TRBV5-1
j_gene: TRBJ2-1
CDR3aa: CASSSARGGSYNEQFF

v_gene: TRBV12-3/TRBV12-4
j_gene: TRBJ1-5
CDR3aa: CASSLSTSNQPQHF

v_gene: TRBV18
j_gene: TRBJ2-7
CDR3aa: CASSPGGPPYEQYF

v_gene: TRBV12-3/TRBV12-4
j_gene: TRBJ2-7
CDR3aa: CASSLANREPYEQYF

v_gene: TRBV7-2
j_gene: TRBJ1-4
CDR3aa: CASSVQGRAYEKLFF

v_gene: TRBV28
j_gene: TRBJ1-4
CDR3aa: CASSRLNEKLFF

v_gene: TRBV5-1
j_gene: TRBJ1-4
CDR3aa: CASRPTGSNEKLFF

v_gene: TRBV5-1
j_gene: TRBJ2-2
CDR3aa: CASSHGELAGVAGELFF

v_gene: TRBV12-3/TRBV12-4
j_gene: TRBJ1-5
CDR3aa: CASSQLTGTVNQPQHF

v_gene: TRBV3-1
j_gene: TRBJ2-2
CDR3aa: CASSTSGGTNTGELFF

v_gene: TRBV6-4
j_gene: TRBJ2-3
CDR3aa: CASSERQSGDTQYF

v_gene: TRBV7-6
j_gene: TRBJ1-5
CDR3aa: CASSPTGISNQPQHF

v_gene: TRBV10-3
j_gene: TRBJ2-2
CDR3aa: CAISDKNTGELFF

v_gene: TRBV7-2
j_gene: TRBJ2-2
CDR3aa: CASSPLRPNTGELFF

v_gene: TRBV18
j_gene: TRBJ2-7
CDR3aa: CASSPGQALRAYEQYF

v_gene: TRBV7-3
j_gene: TRBJ2-1
CDR3aa: CASSRTGTMNNEQFF

v_gene: TRBV18
j_gene: TRBJ2-1
CDR3aa: CASSPSTFGNEQFF

v_gene: TRBV24-1
j_gene: TRBJ2-1
CDR3aa: CATSDLLSQNEQFF

v_gene: TRBV7-2
j_gene: TRBJ2-7
CDR3aa: CASSPVASSSYEQYF

v_gene: TRBV10-3
j_gene: TRBJ1-5
CDR3aa: CAISESRGTGFQPQHF

v_gene: TRBV6-1
j_gene: TRBJ1-4
CDR3aa: CASTRTGKSEKLFF

v_gene: TRBV15
j_gene: TRBJ2-7
CDR3aa: CATSTEVGPYEQYF

v_gene: TRBV29-1
j_gene: TRBJ2-5
CDR3aa: CSVESGYGETQYF

v_gene: TRBV20-1
j_gene: TRBJ1-4
CDR3aa: CSARGGPRATNEKLFF

v_gene: TRBV5-1
j_gene: TRBJ2-6
CDR3aa: CASSLREAGANVLTF

v_gene: TRBV28
j_gene: TRBJ2-7
CDR3aa: CASSLLRGGRVPYEQYF

v_gene: TRBV12-3/TRBV12-4
j_gene: TRBJ1-2
CDR3aa: CASSLGGVYGYTF

v_gene: TRBV27
j_gene: TRBJ1-2
CDR3aa: CASSSLRPGQGYGYTF

v_gene: TRBV5-1
j_gene: TRBJ2-7
CDR3aa: CASSLGGGTSTSYEQYF

v_gene: TRBV5-4
j_gene: TRBJ2-1
CDR3aa: CASSLALASGRNEQFF

v_gene: TRBV19
j_gene: TRBJ1-6
CDR3aa: CASKEELWSPLHF

v_gene: TRBV7-2
j_gene: TRBJ2-5
CDR3aa: CASSPTPLRQTQYF